This is a list of T cell receptor beta chains from one sample in a study of blood T cell repertoires in COVID-19. Some clones are missing from TCRdb's copy, which holds only in-frame ones; the method was immunoSEQ multiplex PCR. This sample has about 100,000 clones; 86% occur once, and the top ten carry 10% to 15%. The sample taken for sequencing was peripheral blood. The receptor source for this set is a woman aged 55-75 years in a cohort sampled during active or convalescent COVID-19. CDR3s include the opening cysteine and the closing phenylalanine or tryptophan. D genes are given only for firm matches. Clone size appears in some rows only: once, few, many, or a class for an expanded clone.

d_call	v_call	j_call	clone_size	cdr3_aa	cdr3_nt
TRBD1	TRBV11-3	TRBJ2-7	.	CASSRRQGQGEQYF	TGTGCCAGCAGCCGACGACAGGGTCAGGGCGAGCAGTACTTC
TRBD1	TRBV4-1	TRBJ2-2	.	CASSRDRATGTGELFF	TGCGCCAGCAGCCGAGACAGGGCCACGGGCACCGGGGAGCTGTTTTTT
.	TRBV27	TRBJ2-2	.	CASSSNPGVTGELFF	TGTGCCAGCAGTTCCAACCCAGGGGTGACCGGGGAGCTGTTTTTT
TRBD2	TRBV5-6	TRBJ2-6	.	CASSLGARGGAGANVLTF	TGTGCCAGCAGCTTGGGGGCCCGGGGAGGGGCTGGGGCCAACGTCCTGACTTTC
.	TRBV28	TRBJ2-3	.	CASSLWRDTQYF	TGTGCCAGCAGTTTATGGAGAGATACGCAGTATTTT
TRBD1	TRBV3-1/TRBV3-2	TRBJ1-5	.	CASSWGGQGNQPQHF	TGTGCCAGCAGCTGGGGGGGACAGGGTAATCAGCCCCAGCATTTT
TRBD1	TRBV28	TRBJ2-3	.	CASSLGQTGGAYTQYF	TGTGCCAGCAGTTTAGGGCAGACAGGGGGCGCGTATACGCAGTATTTT
.	TRBV7-9	TRBJ2-3	.	CASSSWGVGEDTDTQYF	TGTGCCAGCAGCTCGTGGGGTGTGGGGGAGGACACAGATACGCAGTATTTT
TRBD1	TRBV11-1	TRBJ1-6	few	CASRNDREGSPLHF	TGTGCCAGCAGAAATGACAGGGAAGGTTCACCCCTCCACTTT
.	TRBV10-3	TRBJ2-7	.	CAISERENYEQYF	TGTGCCATCAGTGAGCGGGAGAACTACGAGCAGTACTTC
.	TRBV20-1	TRBJ1-2	.	CSSGGNYGYTF	TGCAGTTCCGGGGGGAACTATGGCTACACCTTC
TRBD1	TRBV3-1/TRBV3-2	TRBJ1-2	.	CASSQDLGDRGNYGYTF	TGTGCCAGCAGCCAAGATCTGGGGGACAGGGGTAACTATGGCTACACCTTC
TRBD1	TRBV18	TRBJ1-5	.	CASSQGTGGARNQPQHF	TGTGCCAGCTCACAGGGGACAGGGGGCGCGAGGAATCAGCCCCAGCATTTT
.	TRBV18	TRBJ2-7	.	CASSPLSAYEQYF	TGTGCCAGCTCACCATTGTCAGCCTACGAGCAGTACTTC
.	TRBV5-1	TRBJ1-4	.	CASSEPSGTTNEKLFF	TGCGCCAGCAGCGAACCCTCGGGGACAACTAATGAAAAACTGTTTTTT
TRBD2	TRBV15	TRBJ2-5	.	CATSTRGGGETQYF	TGTGCCACCAGCACCCGGGGCGGGGGGGAGACCCAGTACTTC
TRBD2	TRBV19	TRBJ2-5	.	CASSRARGGPGETQYF	TGTGCCAGTAGTCGGGCTCGGGGAGGGCCGGGAGAGACCCAGTACTTC
TRBD1	TRBV18	TRBJ1-4	.	CASSPDDRANEKLFF	TGTGCCAGCTCACCCGACGACAGGGCTAATGAAAAACTGTTTTTT
TRBD1	TRBV10-3	TRBJ2-6	.	CAIMTGTGEPNVLTF	TGTGCCATCATGACCGGGACAGGGGAACCCAACGTCCTGACTTTC
.	TRBV3-1/TRBV3-2	TRBJ2-1	.	CASSRGYEQFF	TGTGCCAGCAGCCGAGGTTATGAGCAGTTCTTC